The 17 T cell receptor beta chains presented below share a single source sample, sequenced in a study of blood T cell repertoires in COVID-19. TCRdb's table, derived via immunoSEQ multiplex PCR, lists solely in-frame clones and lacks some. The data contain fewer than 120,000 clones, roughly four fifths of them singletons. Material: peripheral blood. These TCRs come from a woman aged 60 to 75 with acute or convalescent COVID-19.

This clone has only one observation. For the CDR3, the DNA is TGCAGCGTTGAAGATGCGCCCGAGCAGTACTTC. This gives the protein CSVEDAPEQYF. The chain joins TRBV29-1 to TRBJ2-7; D ambiguous. CDR3 length equals 11 residues. V was trimmed by 0 bases and J by 6 bases, leaving 6 bases between them. The germline V gene has CDR1 SQVTM and CDR2 ANQGSEA.

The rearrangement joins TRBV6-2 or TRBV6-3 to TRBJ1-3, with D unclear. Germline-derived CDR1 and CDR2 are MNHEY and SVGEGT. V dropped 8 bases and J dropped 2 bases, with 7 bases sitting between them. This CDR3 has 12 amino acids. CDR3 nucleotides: TGTGCCAGCCGCCACACTGGAAACACCATATATTTT. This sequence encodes CASRHTGNTIYF.

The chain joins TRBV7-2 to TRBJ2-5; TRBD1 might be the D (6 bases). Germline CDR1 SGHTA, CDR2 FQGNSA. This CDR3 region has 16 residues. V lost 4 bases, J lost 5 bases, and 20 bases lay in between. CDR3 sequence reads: CASSCPPGHPCETQYF. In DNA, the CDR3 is TGTGCCAGCAGCTGCCCCCCGGGACACCCATGTGAGACCCAGTACTTC.

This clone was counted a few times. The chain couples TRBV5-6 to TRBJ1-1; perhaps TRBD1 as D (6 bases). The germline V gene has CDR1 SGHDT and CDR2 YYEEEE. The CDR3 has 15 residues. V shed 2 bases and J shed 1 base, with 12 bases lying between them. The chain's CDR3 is CASSLRGIWNTEAFF. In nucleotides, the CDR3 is TGTGCCAGCAGCTTAAGGGGGATCTGGAACACTGAAGCTTTCTTT.

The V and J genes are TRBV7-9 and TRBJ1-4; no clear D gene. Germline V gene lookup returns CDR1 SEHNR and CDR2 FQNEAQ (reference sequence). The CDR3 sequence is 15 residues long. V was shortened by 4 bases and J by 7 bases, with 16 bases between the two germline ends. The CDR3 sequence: CASSSGRTDIEKLFF. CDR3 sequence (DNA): TGTGCCAGCAGCTCTGGACGGACTGATATTGAAAAACTGTTTTTT.

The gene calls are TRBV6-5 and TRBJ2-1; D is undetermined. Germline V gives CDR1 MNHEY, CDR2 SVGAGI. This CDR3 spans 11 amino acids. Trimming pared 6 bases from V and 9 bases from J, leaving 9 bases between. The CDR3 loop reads CASRSGFEQFF. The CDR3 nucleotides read TGTGCCAGCAGGTCAGGATTTGAGCAGTTCTTC.

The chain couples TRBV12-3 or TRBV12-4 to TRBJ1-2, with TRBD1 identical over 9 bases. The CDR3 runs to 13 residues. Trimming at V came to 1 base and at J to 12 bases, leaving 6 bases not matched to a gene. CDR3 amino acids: CASSLGFTGGHTF. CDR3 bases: TGTGCCAGCAGTTTAGGGTTCACAGGGGGCCACACCTTC.

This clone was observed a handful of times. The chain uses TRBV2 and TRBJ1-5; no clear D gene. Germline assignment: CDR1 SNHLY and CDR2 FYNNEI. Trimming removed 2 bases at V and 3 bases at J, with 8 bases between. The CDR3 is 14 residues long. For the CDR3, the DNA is TGTGCCAGCAGTGAATTAGCGATCAATCAGCCCCAGCATTTT. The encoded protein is CASSELAINQPQHF.

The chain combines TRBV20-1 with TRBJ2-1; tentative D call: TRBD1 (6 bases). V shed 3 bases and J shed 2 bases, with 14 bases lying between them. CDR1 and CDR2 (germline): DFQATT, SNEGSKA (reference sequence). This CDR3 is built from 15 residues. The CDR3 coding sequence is TGCAGTGCTAGTCCTGACAGGCCGCCCTACAATGAGCAGTTCTTC. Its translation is CSASPDRPPYNEQFF.

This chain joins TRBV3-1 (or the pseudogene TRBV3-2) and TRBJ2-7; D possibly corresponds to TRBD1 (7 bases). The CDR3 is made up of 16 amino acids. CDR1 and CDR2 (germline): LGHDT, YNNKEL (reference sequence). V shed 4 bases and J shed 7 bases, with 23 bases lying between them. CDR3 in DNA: TGTGCCAGCAGCCCCGGCGGAGACAGGGAGGCGAAGGAGCAGTACTTC. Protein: CASSPGGDREAKEQYF.

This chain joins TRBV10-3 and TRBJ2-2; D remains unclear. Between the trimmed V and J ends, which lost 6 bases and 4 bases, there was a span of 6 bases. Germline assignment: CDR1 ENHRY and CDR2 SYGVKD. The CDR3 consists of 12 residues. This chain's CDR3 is CAISHSTGELFF. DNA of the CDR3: TGTGCCATCAGCCACTCCACCGGGGAGCTGTTTTTT.

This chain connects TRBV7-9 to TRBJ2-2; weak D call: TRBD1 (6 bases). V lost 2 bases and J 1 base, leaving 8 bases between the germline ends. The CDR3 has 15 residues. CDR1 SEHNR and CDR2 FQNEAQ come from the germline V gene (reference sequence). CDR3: CASSLLTGNTGELFF. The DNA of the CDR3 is TGTGCCAGCAGCTTACTGACAGGGAACACCGGGGAGCTGTTTTTT.

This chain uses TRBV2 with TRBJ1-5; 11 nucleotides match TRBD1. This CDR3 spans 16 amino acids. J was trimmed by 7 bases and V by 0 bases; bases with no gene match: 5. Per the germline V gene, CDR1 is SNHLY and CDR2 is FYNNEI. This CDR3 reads CASSEARTGGGQPQHF. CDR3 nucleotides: TGTGCCAGCAGTGAAGCGCGGACAGGGGGCGGGCAGCCCCAGCATTTT. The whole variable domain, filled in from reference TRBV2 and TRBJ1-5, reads EPEVTQTPSHQVTQMGQEVILRCVPISNHLYFYWYRQILGQKVEFLVSFYNNEISEKSEIFDDQFSVERPDGSNFTLKIRSTKLEDSAMYFCASSEARTGGGQPQHFGDGTRLSIL.

CDR3 nucleotides: TGTGCCAGCAGTGCCTTCTCAGGGACTGGAAACACCATATATTTT. Translated, it gives CASSAFSGTGNTIYF. The chain carries TRBV2 and TRBJ1-3, with D possibly matching TRBD1 (5 bases). The V end lost 4 bases, the J end lost 2 bases, and 12 bases lay between the germline ends. From germline, CDR1 is SNHLY and CDR2 FYNNEI. CDR3 length equals 15 residues.

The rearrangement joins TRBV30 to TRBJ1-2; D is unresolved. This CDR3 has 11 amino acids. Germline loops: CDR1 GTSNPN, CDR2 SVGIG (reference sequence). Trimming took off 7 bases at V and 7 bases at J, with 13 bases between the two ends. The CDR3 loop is CASRSRGGYTF. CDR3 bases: TGTGCCTCCCGGTCCAGAGGTGGCTACACCTTC. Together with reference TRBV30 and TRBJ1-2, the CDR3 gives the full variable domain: SQTIHQWPATLVQPVGSPLSLECTVEGTSNPNLYWYRQAAGRGLQLLFYSVGIGQISSEVPQNLSASRPQDRQFILSSKKLLLSDSGFYLCASRSRGGYTFGSGTRLTVV.

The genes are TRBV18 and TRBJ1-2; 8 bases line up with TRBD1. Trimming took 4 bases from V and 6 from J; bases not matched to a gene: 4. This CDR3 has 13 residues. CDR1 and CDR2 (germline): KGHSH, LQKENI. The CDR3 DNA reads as TGTGCCAGCTCACTAGGACAGGGACATGGCTACACCTTC. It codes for CASSLGQGHGYTF.

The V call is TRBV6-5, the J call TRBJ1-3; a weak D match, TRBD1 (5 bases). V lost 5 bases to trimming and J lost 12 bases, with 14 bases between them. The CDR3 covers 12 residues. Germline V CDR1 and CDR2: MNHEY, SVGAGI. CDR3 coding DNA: TGTGCCAGCAGTCTTGCGGGGGGGGGCATATATTTT. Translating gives CASSLAGGGIYF.